This TCR beta chain was sequenced for a study of cytomegalovirus exposure and HLA in healthy donors. Study-level background: The approximately 670 first-cohort repertoires shared a platform with the 130 or so validation repertoires, as reported in a later analysis.

CDR1 and CDR2 (germline): ENHRY, SYGVKD. CDR3 length: 14 residues. V gave up 8 bases and J gave up 3 bases; unmatched junction bases: 7. TCRdb's table, derived via immunoSEQ multiplex PCR, lists solely in-frame clones and lacks some. Here the sample spans some 320,000 clones, around 87% being singletons. This clone came up once. The chain carries TRBV10-3 and TRBJ1-2; 9 nucleotides align to TRBD1. Sequencing was carried out using PBMCs. This receptor was obtained from a woman aged 25 to 45 in good health and CMV-seropositive. CDR3 in amino acids: CAISNRGPDYGYTF. CDR3 nucleotides: TGTGCCATCTCAAACAGGGGGCCGGACTATGGCTACACCTTC.